The 26 T cell receptor beta chains presented below share a single source sample, sequenced in a study of blood T cell repertoires in COVID-19. This table comes from immunoSEQ multiplex PCR, and its TCRdb copy is limited to in-frame clones, with some not included. In the table there are some 160,000 clones, over 75% of which are singletons. Sequencing was performed on PBMCs or T cells enriched from blood (not recorded which). Receptor source: a woman in her forties or fifties who had recovered from COVID-19.

The chain uses TRBV5-1 and TRBJ1-1; D unclear. CDR3 length: 12 amino acids. V was clipped by 0 bases and J by 3 bases, with 3 bases between them. CDR1 SGHRS and CDR2 YFSETQ come from the germline V gene. The CDR3 nucleotides read TGCGCCAGCAGCTTGGCGGACACTGAAGCTTTCTTT. This gives the protein CASSLADTEAFF.

Only one count was recorded for this clone. The V and J genes are TRBV19 and TRBJ1-5, with D maybe TRBD1 (5 bases). Germline V gene sequence: CDR1 LNHDA, CDR2 SQIVND (reference sequence). This CDR3 region has 16 residues. V lost 1 base, J lost 3 bases, and 13 bases lay in between. CDR3 amino acids: CASSIGGGKDNQPQHF. The CDR3 nucleotides read TGTGCCAGTAGTATAGGGGGGGGGAAGGACAATCAGCCCCAGCATTTT.

V usage is TRBV5-4 and J usage is TRBJ2-7, with 9 bases that match TRBD2. The CDR3 has 15 amino acids. Germline-derived CDR1 and CDR2 are SGHNT and YYREEE (reference sequence). The V and J ends lost 5 bases and 6 bases, in that order; junction bases with no gene match: 12. The CDR3 nucleotides read TGTGCCAGCAGTCTTGGAGGGCGGGGGGGCTCCGAGCAGTACTTC. It encodes CASSLGGRGGSEQYF.

The V gene is TRBV6-5, the J gene TRBJ1-2; possibly TRBD1 for D (5 bases). The CDR3 is 14 amino acids. Looked up from germline, CDR1 is MNHEY and CDR2 is SVGAGI. Trimming removed 0 bases at V and 7 bases at J, with 12 bases between. The CDR3 DNA follows: TGTGCCAGCAGTTACTCGTCAGGGCGAGCTGGCTACACCTTC. Translation: CASSYSSGRAGYTF.

J is TRBJ2-2 and V is TRBV7-2, with 16 bases fitting TRBD2. Germline CDR1 SGHTA, CDR2 FQGNSA. CDR3 length: 16 amino acids. V lost 4 bases and J lost 6; bases outside the gene matches: 2. The CDR3 DNA follows: TGTGCCAGCAGCTGGGGACTAGCGGGGGGGCCCGGGGAGCTGTTTTTT. It encodes CASSWGLAGGPGELFF.

The rearrangement links TRBV19 to TRBJ2-3; D is undetermined. V was pared by 2 bases and J by 6 bases, with 6 bases between. This CDR3 contains 12 residues. The germline CDR1 and CDR2 sequences are LNHDA and SQIVND (reference sequence). The CDR3 sequence: CASSITGDTQYF. DNA for the CDR3: TGTGCCAGTAGTATAACCGGGGATACGCAGTATTTT.

The rearrangement joins TRBV5-1 to TRBJ1-1, with D hard to call. Trimming took 3 bases from V and 4 from J, leaving 7 bases between them. CDR3 length: 12 amino acids. CDR1 SGHRS and CDR2 YFSETQ come from the germline V gene. CDR3: CASSSPSTEAFF. CDR3 bases: TGCGCCAGCAGCTCCCCGTCCACTGAAGCTTTCTTT.

The chain couples TRBV6-5 to TRBJ2-2; TRBD2 agrees at 7 bases. Germline V gene sequence: CDR1 MNHEY, CDR2 SVGAGI. Trimming took 11 bases from V and 3 from J; bases not matched to a gene: 9. The CDR3 has 14 residues. CDR3 coding DNA: TGTGCCTCGCGGGGGAGGGGTTACACCGGGGAGCTGTTTTTT. Residues: CASRGRGYTGELFF.

The chain is built from TRBV5-4 and TRBJ2-2, with 8 bases lining up with TRBD1. Germline V lookup: CDR1 SGHNT, CDR2 YYREEE (reference sequence). CDR3 length: 15 residues. After removal of 4 bases from V and 5 bases from J, the junction contained 7 bases not matched to a gene. The CDR3 bases are TGTGCCAGCAGCCACCGGACAGGGCCGACCGGGGAGCTGTTTTTT. Translating it yields CASSHRTGPTGELFF.

V and J are TRBV19 and TRBJ1-4, with D possibly TRBD1 on 5 matching bases. Germline CDR1 reads LNHDA; CDR2 reads SQIVND (reference sequence). The germline V and J ends were trimmed by 2 bases and 8 bases, with 15 bases remaining between them. CDR3 length: 15 amino acids. The CDR3 sequence is CASSIKTGRTEKLFF. CDR3 nucleotide sequence: TGTGCCAGTAGTATAAAAACAGGCCGGACGGAAAAACTGTTTTTT. Based on the CDR3 plus reference TRBV19 and TRBJ1-4, the full variable domain is DGGITQSPKYLFRKEGQNVTLSCEQNLNHDAMYWYRQDPGQGLRLIYYSQIVNDFQKGDIAEGYSVSREKKESFPLTVTSAQKNPTAFYLCASSIKTGRTEKLFFGSGTQLSVL.

V usage is TRBV6-5 and J usage is TRBJ2-2; no reliable D call. With 0 bases removed from V and 5 bases from J, the gap between germline ends came to 7 bases. This CDR3 comprises 14 residues. Germline loops: CDR1 MNHEY, CDR2 SVGAGI. The CDR3 reads CASSYSILTGELFF. CDR3 coding DNA: TGTGCCAGCAGTTACTCAATCCTAACCGGGGAGCTGTTTTTT.

With regard to this clone: Different DNA sequences within this sample yield the same CDR3. The chain recombines TRBV5-1 with TRBJ2-7, with D possibly being TRBD2 (5 bases). This CDR3 is built from 14 residues. The germline CDR1 and CDR2 sequences are SGHRS and YFSETQ. The ends were cut back, 0 bases at V and 7 bases at J, with 14 bases in the middle. The CDR3 DNA reads as TGCGCCAGCAGCTTGGGGACTGGGGTTTATGAGCAGTACTTC. This sequence encodes CASSLGTGVYEQYF.

This chain connects TRBV2 to TRBJ1-2; 9 bases align to TRBD1. Germline-derived CDR1 and CDR2 are SNHLY and FYNNEI. The CDR3 consists of 17 residues. V was clipped by 2 bases and J by 8 bases; unmatched bases: 15. CDR3 in amino acids: CASSETGTGWWVGGYTF. The CDR3 DNA sequence: TGTGCCAGCAGTGAAACAGGGACAGGGTGGTGGGTCGGAGGCTACACCTTC.

The chain combines TRBV3-1 (or the pseudogene TRBV3-2) with TRBJ1-2; TRBD1 agrees at 7 bases. V shed 5 bases, J shed 5 bases, and the junction held 14 bases outside the gene matches. CDR3 size: 16 residues. Per germline, CDR1 LGHDT and CDR2 YNNKEL (reference sequence). The CDR3 spells CASSFPGTVSCYGYTF. Written as DNA, the CDR3 is TGTGCCAGCAGCTTCCCCGGGACAGTCTCCTGTTATGGCTACACCTTC.

This clone was picked up one time. The rearrangement links TRBV20-1 to TRBJ2-7, with a tentative D call TRBD1 (5 bases). The CDR3 spans 15 residues. Trimming stripped 3 bases from V and 8 bases from J, with 23 bases between. CDR1 and CDR2 (germline): DFQATT, SNEGSKA (reference sequence). The CDR3 DNA reads TGCAGTGCTAGTCCAAGGGGCCGAACGCCTACGAAGCAGTACTTC. It yields the protein CSASPRGRTPTKQYF.

The rearrangement links TRBV7-2 to TRBJ2-2, with D possibly being TRBD1 (5 bases). Germline values: CDR1 SGHTA, CDR2 FQGNSA. This CDR3 comprises 13 residues. V dropped 7 bases and J dropped 5 bases, with 11 bases sitting between them. CDR3 DNA sequence: TGTGCCAGCACCACAGGTCGGACCGGGGAGCTGTTTTTT. Protein product: CASTTGRTGELFF. Using reference TRBV7-2 and TRBJ2-2 for the parts outside the CDR3, the full variable domain is GAGVSQSPSNKVTEKGKDVELRCDPISGHTALYWYRQSLGQGLEFLIYFQGNSAPDKSGLPSDRFSAERTGGSVSTLTIQRTQQEDSAVYLCASTTGRTGELFFGEGSRLTVL.

The rearrangement uses TRBV7-3 and TRBJ2-2; 9 nucleotides line up with TRBD1. Germline values: CDR1 SGHTA, CDR2 FQGTGA. The CDR3 covers 16 residues. The J segment lost 0 bases and the V segment lost 4 bases, leaving 3 bases of the junction unmatched. CDR3 sequence reads: CASSYGTGTNTGELFF. The CDR3 DNA follows: TGTGCCAGCAGCTACGGGACAGGGACGAACACCGGGGAGCTGTTTTTT.

This clone was seen a handful of times. V usage is TRBV5-4 and J usage is TRBJ1-6; 7 bases align to TRBD1. With 2 bases clipped from V and 14 bases from J, the junction kept 7 bases outside the gene matches. The CDR3 is made up of 13 amino acids. Germline V gene sequence: CDR1 SGHNT, CDR2 YYREEE (reference sequence). CDR3 nucleotides: TGTGCCAGCAGCTTCAACAGGGGTGACACCCTCCACTTT. It translates to CASSFNRGDTLHF.

Regarding this clone: One end of the junction varies from germline; a read error may be responsible. The chain uses TRBV14 and TRBJ1-1; 9 positions match TRBD1. The CDR3 has 12 residues. The V gene's germline CDR1 is SGHDN and CDR2 FVKESK. CDR3 coding DNA: TGTGCCAGCAGCCAAGTGTGGGACAGGGTTTCCTTT. Encoded protein: CASSQVWDRVSF.

The V and J genes are TRBV3-1 (or the pseudogene TRBV3-2) and TRBJ1-1; D not certain. Trimming took 1 base from V and 8 from J, leaving 5 bases between them. CDR3 length: 11 residues. Germline V gene data show CDR1 as LGHDT and CDR2 as YNNKEL (reference sequence). As DNA, the CDR3 is TGTGCCAGCAGCCAAGCCAGGGAAGCTTTCTTT. It is translated as CASSQAREAFF.

V and J are TRBV18 and TRBJ1-2; TRBD1 is a possible D gene (5 bases). V shed 2 bases and J shed 8 bases, with 15 bases lying between them. This CDR3 contains 14 residues. Germline V gene sequence: CDR1 KGHSH, CDR2 LQKENI. CDR3 DNA: TGTGCCAGCTCACCAGCAGCGGGGGGGAACGGCTACACCTTC. It translates to CASSPAAGGNGYTF.

The chain employs TRBV29-1 and TRBJ1-1, with 9 bases lining up with TRBD1. The CDR3 is made up of 13 amino acids. V lost 4 bases and J lost 1; bases outside the gene matches: 1. Germline CDR1 SQVTM, CDR2 ANQGSEA. CDR3: CSVGGQGNTEAFF. The CDR3 coding sequence is TGCAGCGTTGGGGGACAGGGGAACACTGAAGCTTTCTTT.

The V call is TRBV7-2, the J call TRBJ1-2; 7 bases fit TRBD1. The CDR3 is 14 residues long. V trimming: 6 bases; J trimming: 6 bases; junction bases outside the gene matches: 10. From germline, CDR1 is SGHTA and CDR2 FQGNSA. CDR3 residues: CASRPGQTIHGYTF. The DNA of the CDR3 is TGTGCCAGCAGACCGGGACAGACGATCCATGGCTACACCTTC. The full variable domain, its missing parts supplied by reference TRBV7-2 and TRBJ1-2, is GAGVSQSPSNKVTEKGKDVELRCDPISGHTALYWYRQSLGQGLEFLIYFQGNSAPDKSGLPSDRFSAERTGGSVSTLTIQRTQQEDSAVYLCASRPGQTIHGYTFGSGTRLTVV.

The chain combines TRBV7-2 with TRBJ1-1; perhaps TRBD1 as D (6 bases). V lost 4 bases to trimming and J lost 1 base, with 13 bases between them. This CDR3 comprises 15 residues. The germline CDR1 and CDR2 sequences are SGHTA and FQGNSA. CDR3 sequence: CASSSSPGQNTEAFF. In DNA, the CDR3 is TGTGCCAGCAGCTCATCCCCGGGACAGAACACTGAAGCTTTCTTT.

The V and J genes are TRBV5-4 and TRBJ1-2; 10 bases agree with TRBD1. Germline V gene lookup returns CDR1 SGHNT and CDR2 YYREEE (reference sequence). With 4 bases clipped from V and 8 bases from J, the junction kept 8 bases outside the gene matches. The CDR3 sequence is 14 residues long. CDR3 DNA: TGTGCCAGCAGCCGGGACAGGGGATTCGGGGGCTACACCTTC. This sequence encodes CASSRDRGFGGYTF.

On this clone: Distinct nucleotide sequences in the sample also encode this CDR3. The rearrangement uses TRBV19 and TRBJ2-2; 10 bases map to TRBD1. The CDR3 is 15 residues long. Germline lookup yields CDR1 LNHDA and CDR2 SQIVND (reference sequence). V trimming: 1 base; J trimming: 4 bases; junction bases outside the gene matches: 0. This chain's CDR3 is CASSIGQGATGELFF. Here the CDR3 DNA reads TGTGCCAGTAGTATAGGACAGGGGGCCACCGGGGAGCTGTTTTTT.